A single sample gave rise to the 20 T cell receptor beta chains below, sequenced in a study of T cell responses to AZD1222 COVID-19 vaccine. Produced via immunoSEQ multiplex PCR; TCRdb's table is partial and in-frame only. Of roughly 42,000 clones in the sample, around 80% are singletons; the top ten hold around 3.6%. The sample was peripheral blood, taken on day 0 of AZD1222 vaccination. The receptors were gathered from an adult in good health.

The V and J genes are TRBV28 and TRBJ2-5, with TRBD1 matching over 8 bases. V was pared by 8 bases and J by 2 bases, with 10 bases of the junction left unmatched. Germline V gene sequence: CDR1 MDHEN, CDR2 SYDVKM. The CDR3 length is 15 residues. CDR3 coding DNA: TGTGCCAGCCAGGGACAGGTTGGGGCTCAAGAGACCCAGTACTTC. This codes for CASQGQVGAQETQYF.

The chain links TRBV7-2 to TRBJ1-2; no definite D call. Germline lookup yields CDR1 SGHTA and CDR2 FQGNSA. This CDR3 spans 16 amino acids. V was cut by 5 bases and J by 4 bases, with 20 bases left in between. The CDR3, as DNA: TGTGCCAGCAGCCGCGGCGGCACTCTGGGAGGCTATGGCTACACCTTC. It translates to CASSRGGTLGGYGYTF.

The chain couples TRBV7-2 to TRBJ2-2, with 9 positions matching TRBD1. V gave up 5 bases and J gave up 7 bases; unmatched junction bases: 5. The CDR3 is 14 residues long. From germline, CDR1 is SGHTA and CDR2 FQGNSA. The CDR3 sequence is CASSPQGAVGELFF. As DNA, the CDR3 is TGTGCCAGCAGCCCACAGGGGGCGGTCGGGGAGCTGTTTTTT.

The chain has TRBV10-3 and TRBJ1-3; D gene uncertain. CDR3 length: 14 amino acids. The V end was cut by 6 bases, the J end by 1 base, with 10 bases between. Germline V gene lookup returns CDR1 ENHRY and CDR2 SYGVKD. In DNA form, the CDR3 reads TGTGCCATCAGGCCTCAGGCGTCTGGAAACACCATATATTTT. It translates to CAIRPQASGNTIYF.

The chain uses TRBV6-4 and TRBJ1-5, with a tentative D call TRBD1 (5 bases). The CDR3 covers 13 residues. Germline V gene data show CDR1 as MRHNA and CDR2 as SNTAGT. V shed 0 bases and J shed 6 bases, with 6 bases lying between them. Written as DNA, the CDR3 is TGTGCCAGCAGTGACTCCCAGGGTCAGCCCCAGCATTTT. Its protein product is CASSDSQGQPQHF.

This clone was detected a few times. The CDR3 reads CASRRQGDEAFF. CDR3 DNA sequence: TGTGCCAGCAGGCGGCAGGGGGATGAAGCTTTCTTT. V gene TRBV7-2 combines with J gene TRBJ1-1; 7 bases align to TRBD1. V gave up 6 bases and J gave up 7 bases; unmatched junction bases: 5. CDR1 is SGHTA, CDR2 FQGNSA, per germline. The CDR3 consists of 12 residues.

This clone turned up a few times. The chain recombines TRBV27 with TRBJ2-3; 7 bases agree with TRBD1. This CDR3 spans 17 amino acids. Germline lookup yields CDR1 MNHEY and CDR2 SMNVEV (reference sequence). V lost 3 bases and J lost 1; bases outside the gene matches: 10. The CDR3 sequence is CASSLRDRDGGTDTQYF. CDR3 in DNA: TGTGCCAGCAGTTTGAGAGACAGGGATGGAGGCACAGATACGCAGTATTTT.

V is TRBV4-2 and J is TRBJ2-7; 7 nucleotides line up with TRBD2. CDR3 size: 15 residues. V gave up 1 base and J gave up 2 bases; unmatched junction bases: 5. Germline CDR1 and CDR2: LGHNA and YNFKEQ. The CDR3 DNA reads as TGTGCCAGCAGCCAAGGTGGGGGGGAGGCCTACGAGCAGTACTTC. Its translation is CASSQGGGEAYEQYF.

With respect to this clone: One junction end does not reproduce the germline sequence, and a read error may be involved. Here the CDR3 reads CASSPAGSGGELFF. Here the CDR3 DNA reads TGTGCTAGCAGCCCGGCGGGGTCGGGCGGGGAGCTGTTTTTT. The chain employs TRBV7-7 and TRBJ2-2; TRBD2 is a possible D gene (6 bases). This CDR3 region has 14 residues. Germline CDR1 and CDR2: SSHAT and FNYEAQ (reference sequence).

This clone has only a few counts. V usage is TRBV7-9 and J usage is TRBJ1-4, with a tentative D call TRBD1 (5 bases). This CDR3 is 14 amino acids long. Germline CDR1 and CDR2: SEHNR and FQNEAQ (reference sequence). Trimming took off 0 bases at V and 8 bases at J, with 10 bases between the two ends. The CDR3 coding sequence is TGTGCCAGCAGCTTAGCGCTTGGGGGGGAAAAACTGTTTTTT. The encoded protein is CASSLALGGEKLFF.

The chain combines TRBV7-8 with TRBJ1-1; D might be TRBD1 (5 bases). Trimming took off 1 base at V and 5 bases at J, with 14 bases between the two ends. This CDR3 is 15 amino acids long. Germline V gene lookup returns CDR1 SGHVS and CDR2 FQNEAQ. CDR3 DNA: TGTGCCAGCAGCTTAGTTACATCCGAGGGGACTGAAGCTTTCTTT. It translates to CASSLVTSEGTEAFF.

This clone was observed a single time. V usage is TRBV9 and J usage is TRBJ2-7; a possible D gene is TRBD2 (6 bases). The CDR3 loop spans 15 amino acids. The V gene's germline CDR1 is SGDLS and CDR2 YYNGEE. V gave up 0 bases and J gave up 0 bases, with 10 bases separating them. CDR3 nucleotides: TGTGCCAGCAGCGTAGGGGGGGACGACTCCTACGAGCAGTACTTC. It translates to CASSVGGDDSYEQYF.

V gene TRBV11-3 combines with J gene TRBJ2-2; either TRBD1 or TRBD2 may fit D (7 bases each). The germline V gene encodes CDR1 SGHNT and CDR2 YENEEA. This CDR3 comprises 14 residues. The V gene lost 5 bases and the J gene lost 5 bases, with 12 bases spanning the gap. Here the CDR3 reads CASSQGGGTGELFF. The CDR3 bases are TGTGCCAGCAGCCAGGGGGGAGGGACCGGGGAGCTGTTTTTT. The full variable domain, with the rest looked up from reference TRBV11-3 and TRBJ2-2, is EAGVVQSPRYKIIEKKQPVAFWCNPISGHNTLYWYLQNLGQGPELLIRYENEEAVDDSQLPKDRFSAERLKGVDSTLKIQPAELGDSAVYLCASSQGGGTGELFFGEGSRLTVL.

The rearrangement links TRBV7-6 to TRBJ1-1; 7 bases line up with TRBD1. CDR1 and CDR2 (germline): SGHVS, FNYEAQ. V shed 4 bases and J 1 base; nucleotides not matched to a gene: 3. CDR3 length equals 14 residues. The CDR3: CASSSGQENTEAFF. For the CDR3, the DNA is TGTGCCAGCAGCTCCGGACAGGAGAACACTGAAGCTTTCTTT.

Comment on this clone: The sample holds other DNA sequences that translate to the same CDR3. In nucleotides, the CDR3 is TGCGCCAGCAGCTTAGCGGGGGGCACAGATACGCAGTATTTT. Protein: CASSLAGGTDTQYF. The chain employs TRBV5-1 and TRBJ2-3, with 8 bases matching TRBD2. With V trimmed by 2 bases and J by 1 base, 0 bases remained unmatched. Germline V CDR1 and CDR2: SGHRS, YFSETQ. This CDR3 is 14 amino acids long.

The chain uses TRBV4-2 and TRBJ2-5; 10 positions agree with TRBD1. CDR1 and CDR2 from the germline V gene are LGHNA and YNFKEQ. V lost 2 bases, J lost 3 bases, and 6 bases stayed unmatched. The CDR3 extends over 16 amino acids. The CDR3 sequence: CASSQRLGQGEETQYF. The CDR3 coding sequence is TGTGCCAGCAGCCAACGACTCGGACAGGGGGAAGAGACCCAGTACTTC.

This clone appeared a few times. The DNA for the CDR3 is TGTGCCAGCAGCCCGCAGGGGGCTAGCACTGAAGCTTTCTTT. It yields the protein CASSPQGASTEAFF. This chain uses TRBV7-8 with TRBJ1-1, with 8 positions matching TRBD1. The junction had 6 bases not matched to a gene; V was cut back by 5 bases and J by 4 bases. This CDR3 contains 14 residues. Germline CDR1 reads SGHVS; CDR2 reads FQNEAQ.

The DNA of the CDR3 is TGCGCCAGCAGCTTGGCCTTGACATTAGATACGCAGTATTTT. It encodes CASSLALTLDTQYF. This chain connects TRBV5-1 to TRBJ2-3; D not resolved. This CDR3 is built from 14 residues. The V gene's germline CDR1 is SGHRS and CDR2 YFSETQ. V shed 0 bases and J shed 5 bases, with 10 bases lying between them.

J is TRBJ2-7 and V is TRBV18, with TRBD1 matching 8 bases. The CDR3 has 15 residues. V lost 6 bases, J lost 2 bases, and 9 bases stayed unmatched. The germline gives CDR1 KGHSH, CDR2 LQKENI. CDR3 residues: CASSFRGPNPYEQYF. The CDR3 DNA sequence: TGTGCCAGCTCGTTCAGGGGGCCCAATCCCTACGAGCAGTACTTC.

The V gene is TRBV11-3, the J gene TRBJ2-2; the match to TRBD1 covers 8 bases. This CDR3 is 17 amino acids long. The germline gives CDR1 SGHNT, CDR2 YENEEA. With 0 bases clipped from V and 5 bases from J, the junction kept 8 bases outside the gene matches. The CDR3 is CASSLEYQGARTGELFF. CDR3 coding DNA: TGTGCCAGCAGCTTAGAATATCAGGGGGCGAGGACCGGGGAGCTGTTTTTT.